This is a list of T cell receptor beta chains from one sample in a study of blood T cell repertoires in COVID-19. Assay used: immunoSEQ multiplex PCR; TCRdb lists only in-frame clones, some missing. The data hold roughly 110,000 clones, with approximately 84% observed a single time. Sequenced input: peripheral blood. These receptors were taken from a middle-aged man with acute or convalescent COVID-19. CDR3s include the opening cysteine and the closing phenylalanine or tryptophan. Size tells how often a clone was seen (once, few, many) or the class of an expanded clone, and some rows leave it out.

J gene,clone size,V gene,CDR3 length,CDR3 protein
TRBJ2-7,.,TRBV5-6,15,CASSLGTGLTYEQYF
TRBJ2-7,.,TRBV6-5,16,CASSSPLATGTYEQYF
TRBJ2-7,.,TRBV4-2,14,CASSQDQGTYEQYF
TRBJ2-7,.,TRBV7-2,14,CASSFTSGDYEQYF
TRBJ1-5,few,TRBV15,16,CATSSSETAFNQPQHF
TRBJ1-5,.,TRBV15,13,CATSTSYNQPQHF
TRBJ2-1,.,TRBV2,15,CASSWTGGDWGEQFF
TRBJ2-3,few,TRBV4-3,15,CASSQGTTRTDTQYF
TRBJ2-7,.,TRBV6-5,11,CASSYGTVQYF
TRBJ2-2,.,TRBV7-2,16,CASSQGDRFSTGELFF
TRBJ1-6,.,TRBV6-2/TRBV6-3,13,CASSYTVNSPLHF
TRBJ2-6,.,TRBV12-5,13,CASSFSGANVLTF
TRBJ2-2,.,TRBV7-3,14,CASSRQGDTGELFF
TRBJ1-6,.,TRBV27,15,CASSFWTGVHSPLHF
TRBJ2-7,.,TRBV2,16,CASSEYGTGTLYEQYF
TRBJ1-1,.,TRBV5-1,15,CASSLGSGRGTEAFF
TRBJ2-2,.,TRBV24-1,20,CATSELVDTTGTGNTGELFF
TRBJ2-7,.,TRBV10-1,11,CATLGSYEQYF
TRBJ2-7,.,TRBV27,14,CASSLGTSGFEQYF
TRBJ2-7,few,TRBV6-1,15,CASSEAAGQGSEQYF
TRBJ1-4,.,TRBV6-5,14,CASTGQPTNEKLFF
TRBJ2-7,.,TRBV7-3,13,CASSTQQGEKQYF
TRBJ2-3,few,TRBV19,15,CASSRSTSRLDTQYF
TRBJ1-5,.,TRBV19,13,CASRGQYGQPQHF
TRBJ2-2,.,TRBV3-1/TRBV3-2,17,CASSQGLAGPKGGELFF
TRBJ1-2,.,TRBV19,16,CASSPTTIGERYGYTF
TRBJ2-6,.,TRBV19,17,CASSIDGRGSGANVLTF
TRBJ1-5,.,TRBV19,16,CASSIDGIYSNQPQHF
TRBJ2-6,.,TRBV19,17,CAVFPGTGEPGANVLTF
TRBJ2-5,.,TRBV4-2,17,CASSQSSGGGKSETQYF
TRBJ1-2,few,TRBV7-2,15,CASSLDPAGNYGYTF
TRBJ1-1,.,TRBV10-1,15,CASSEKGQMNTEAFF
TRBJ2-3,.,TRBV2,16,CASSLSTGGSADTQYF
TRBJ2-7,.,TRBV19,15,CASSNGLAISYEQYF
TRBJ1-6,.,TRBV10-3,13,CAIRAGNNSPLHF
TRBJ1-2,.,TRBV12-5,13,CASGLARVDGYTF
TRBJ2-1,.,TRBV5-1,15,CASSLFTGAGNEQFF
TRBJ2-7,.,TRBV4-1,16,CASSLTYGGRAHEQYF
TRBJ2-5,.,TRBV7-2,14,CASSLVVGGETQYF
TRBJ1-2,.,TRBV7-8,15,CASSLLSGVNYGYTF
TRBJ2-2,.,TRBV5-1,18,CASSLTRTDPKNTGELFF